A single TCR beta chain is shown here with its context. Its antigen remains unidentified. This record belongs to a study of cytomegalovirus exposure and HLA in healthy donors. V was trimmed by 7 bases and J by 8 bases, leaving 23 bases between them. CDR1 is LNHDA, CDR2 SQIVND, per germline (reference sequence). This CDR3 is 15 amino acids long. 60 Vbeta and 13 Jbeta primers were used in PCR. Sequencing used immunoSEQ multiplex PCR; TCRdb keeps in-frame clones, though not all of them. The sample holds about 170,000 clones; about 80% are singletons and the top ten take 2% to 2.5%. Regarding the study as a whole: TCR beta sequences numbering over 15,000 were associated with HLA alleles at 0.05 false discovery rate in a later analysis. In vitro data verified a few CMV-associated chains as specific for CMV antigens. High sensitivity and specificity were reportedly achieved when the classifier diagnosed cytomegalovirus status.

Sequencing used PBMCs. J is TRBJ1-2 and V is TRBV19, with TRBD1 as a possible D gene (5 bases). The receptor comes from a female donor in good health and CMV-seronegative. CDR3 nucleotides: TGTGCCAGTAAGGCGGGACTGGGAGTATCTTTAGGCTACACCTTC. Protein: CASKAGLGVSLGYTF.